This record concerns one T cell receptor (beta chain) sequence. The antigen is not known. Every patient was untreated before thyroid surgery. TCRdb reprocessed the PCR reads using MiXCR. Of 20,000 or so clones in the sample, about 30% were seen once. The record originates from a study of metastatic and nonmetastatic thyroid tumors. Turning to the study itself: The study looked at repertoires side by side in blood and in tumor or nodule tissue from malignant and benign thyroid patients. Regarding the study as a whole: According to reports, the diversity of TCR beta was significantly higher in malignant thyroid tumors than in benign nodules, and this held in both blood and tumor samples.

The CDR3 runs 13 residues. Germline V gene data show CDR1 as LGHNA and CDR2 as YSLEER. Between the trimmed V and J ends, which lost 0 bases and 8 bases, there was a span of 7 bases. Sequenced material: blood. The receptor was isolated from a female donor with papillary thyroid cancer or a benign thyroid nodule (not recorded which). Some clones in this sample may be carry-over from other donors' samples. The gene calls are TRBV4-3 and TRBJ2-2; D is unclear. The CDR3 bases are TGCGCCAGCAGCCAAGATCGGATAGGGGAGCTGTTTTTT. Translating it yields CASSQDRIGELFF.